The TCR beta chain under discussion was sequenced for a study of neurological immune-mediated disorders. The wider study: About 90% of the roughly 34 multiple sclerosis patients had relapsing-remitting disease; 3 had secondary progressive.

2 million unsorted PBMCs were stored in RNAlater at -80 °C before RNA extraction. This clonotype has a count of ten or more. Its specificity is unknown. General study findings and limits: The multiple sclerosis repertoire cluster was not associated with any clinical or MRI feature, with the authors stating that larger cohorts are needed.

Using its own MiXCR run on the 5' RACE reads, TCRdb lists one record per CDR3 protein. Found here are about 52,000 distinct CDR3 sequences, about 3.5% of them singletons; the top ten hold 1.5% to 2%. The CDR3 sequence is 13 residues long. The V and J ends lost 2 bases and 2 bases respectively, with 7 bases between them. Sequenced input: PBMCs. This receptor was identified in a man aged 30 to 45 with multiple sclerosis. The V and J genes are TRBV12-3 or TRBV12-4 and TRBJ2-7; no clear D. The CDR3 here is CASSLRVAYEQYF. The CDR3, as DNA: TGTGCCAGCAGTTTAAGGGTAGCCTACGAGCAGTACTTC.